One TCR beta chain is described in this entry. There is no known antigen for this receptor. No qualities accompany the bases; no much larger clone lies one base away. The CDR3 regions of human TCRbeta chains were subjected to immunosequencing. In the paper's pipeline: TCRs in the repertoires were compared against a reference library of SARS-CoV-2-specific TCRs that had been generated with the MIRA antigen-specificity platform. Breadth was defined as the fraction of unique TCRs that were SARS-CoV-2-associated, and depth was defined as the fraction of total T cells that were SARS-CoV-2-associated. Each spike-specific TCR was assigned to its reactive spike region and to a CD4 or CD8 class using the MIRA data. Log10-transformed breadth and depth values were compared by one-way ANOVA with Sidak's multiple comparisons tests. TCRdb mirrors the immuneACCESS table, restricted to in-frame sequences. Some clones are absent from its copies; in checked studies, under half trace to an unresolved V gene, and the reason for the others is unknown. Clone size and the V and J calls come from that table; the DNA yielded D and trimming. The sample contains about 150,000 clones, more than 85% of them found a single time. 1.5% to 2% of the sample lies in the top ten.

This sample was included in a study of T cell responses to AZD1222 COVID-19 vaccine (dated by TCRdb to the early 2020s). Regarding the complete study: AZD1222 recipients with second doses at about 4 weeks or about 12 weeks were pooled, because spike-specific TCR depth and breadth did not differ between schedules. A total of 233 trial participants underwent TCR sequencing, of whom approximately 200 had received two doses of AZD1222 and approximately 26 had received two doses of the MenACWY control vaccine. Trial participants were enrolled by age into subgroups of 18-55, 56-69 and 70-plus years, and around 140, 26 and 57 TCR-sequenced participants, respectively, were included in these subgroups. Results the study describes overall, beyond this receptor: The 56-69-year group was small, and its depth increase did not reach significance, likely because of low power. Participants were mostly white British and included more females than males, and it was suggested by the authors that clonal diversity may have been underestimated. Reportedly, almost half of the unique spike-specific TCRs recognized epitopes lying outside the regions that are mutated in the B.1.351 and B.1.1.7 variants. A significant rise in spike-specific TCR breadth and depth was observed after two AZD1222 doses relative to day 0 and relative to MenACWY recipients. Because no day 14 peak-response samples were available, the repertoires could be characterized only after the peak T cell response. Conclusions about previously exposed vaccinees were limited because only six AZD1222 recipients were SARS-CoV-2 seropositive at baseline. CD4 TCRs associated with the vaccine covered the entire spike protein, and the dominant responses were in regions 160-218 and 743-854.

This specimen's time point label, interpreted: baseline before first vaccination. Vaccinee samples were obtained from the UK trials COV001 and COV002, which included a single-blind randomized controlled phase 2/3 trial of AZD1222 (ChAdOx1 nCoV-19) in healthy adults. For TCRbeta chain sequencing, PBMC samples were collected from trial participants at day 0 and at day 28 after the second dose. A distance of 13 bases separates the germline ends of V and J, which lose 2 bases and 6 bases respectively. The CDR3, from cysteine to phenylalanine, totals 14 residues. Just the 42-base CDR3 DNA is kept, in frame starting at base 1. As encoded in the germline V gene, CDR1 is MNHEY while CDR2 is SVGEGT.

The chain links TRBV6-2 or TRBV6-3 with TRBJ1-1, with no confidently assigned D gene. This sequence originates from an adult in good health. This material consisted of peripheral blood, taken on day 0 of AZD1222 vaccination. In nucleotides, the sequence is TGTGCCAGCAGTTACACTACCGGTAGATCTGAAGCTTTCTTT. Translated, it reads CASSYTTGRSEAFF.